These T cell receptor beta chains were read from a single sample in a study of cytomegalovirus exposure and HLA in healthy donors. Libraries were prepared by immunoSEQ multiplex PCR; TCRdb keeps only in-frame clonotypes and omits some of them. The repertoire has more than 200,000 clones, approximately 84% of them found once; the top ten carry 12%. Specimen: PBMCs. The receptors were sampled from a man between 18 and 29 years old in good health and CMV-seropositive. Each CDR3 is given with its conserved first and last residue. The D gene is left open where the match is weak. Clone size is not always given. Where it is, it says once, few, many or a class for expanded clones.

TRBJ2-6 . TRBV5-1 TRBD1 TGCGCCAGCAGCTTGCAGGGGGCGCTTGGGGCCAACGTCCTGACTTTC CASSLQGALGANVLTF
TRBJ2-5 once TRBV29-1 . TGCAGCGAACATACTAGGTCAGAGACCCAGTACTTC CSEHTRSETQYF
TRBJ2-7 . TRBV11-2 TRBD2 TGTGCCAGCAGCTTCCCGGGACTAGTCGACGAGCAGTACTTC CASSFPGLVDEQYF
TRBJ1-5 . TRBV30 . TGTGCCTGGGCCAGAAACACTGATCAGCCCCAGCATTTT CAWARNTDQPQHF
TRBJ1-2 . TRBV7-9 TRBD1 TGTGCCAGCAGCGATCAGGGGGGAGGCGGCTACACCTTC CASSDQGGGGYTF
TRBJ1-1 once TRBV6-5 TRBD1 TGTGCCAGCAGTCAGGGGGCCCGGGTCACTGAAGCTTTCTTT CASSQGARVTEAFF
TRBJ1-2 . TRBV4-1 TRBD1 TGCGCCAGCAGCTCAGGGGGCGACCCTGGCTACACCTTC CASSSGGDPGYTF
TRBJ2-1 once TRBV30 TRBD2 TGTGCCTGGAGTCTGGGACTAGCGGGAGCGAATGAGCAGTTCTTC CAWSLGLAGANEQFF
TRBJ2-1 . TRBV20-1 . TGCAGTGGGGCAGGAGGAAATGAGCAGTTCTTC CSGAGGNEQFF
TRBJ2-1 . TRBV27 TRBD1 TGTGCCAGCAGTTTAAGGACAGGGGATTACAATGAGCAGTTCTTC CASSLRTGDYNEQFF